Here is one T cell receptor (beta chain) with its context. The data originate from a study of T cells in tumors after PD-1 blockade. Study at large: Patients received pembrolizumab 200 mg every 3 weeks or cemiplimab 350 mg every 2 weeks.

The protocol was immunoSEQ multiplex PCR, while the TCRdb copy is restricted to in-frame clones and leaves out a portion. This sample has 54,000 or so clones, with 80% found just once. The CDR3 totals 13 residues. Trimming pared 5 bases from V and 3 bases from J, leaving 11 bases between. Germline V gene sequence: CDR1 KGHSH, CDR2 LQKENI. The starting material was PBMCs, obtained before anti-PD-1 treatment. The rearrangement joins TRBV18 to TRBJ2-7; D not resolved. The TCR originated in a human donor with basal cell carcinoma. CDR3 residues: CASSSRRDYEQYF. The CDR3 DNA reads TGTGCCAGCTCATCACGACGAGACTACGAGCAGTACTTC.